The present TCR beta chain was sequenced within a study of blood T cell repertoires in COVID-19. The data were produced by immunoSEQ multiplex PCR, yet TCRdb's version contains in-frame clones alone and is incomplete. In the table there are almost 80,000 clones, roughly 80% of which are singletons. The CDR3 spans 15 residues. Trimming took off 6 bases at V and 6 bases at J, with 21 bases between the two ends. The V gene's germline CDR1 is WNHNN and CDR2 SYGVQD (reference sequence). The TCR originated in a woman in her 70s with acute or convalescent COVID-19. Sequenced: peripheral blood. V gene TRBV10-1 combines with J gene TRBJ2-7, with a tentative D call TRBD1 (6 bases). CDR3 loop: CASSPIQGEVREQYF. CDR3 coding DNA: TGCGCCAGCAGCCCCATACAGGGAGAGGTCCGCGAGCAGTACTTC.